The 4 T cell receptor beta chains below were found in one sample sequenced in a study of T cells in Graves' hyperthyroidism and ophthalmopathy. TCR beta CDR3 regions were amplified from RNA transcripts. First-round RT-PCR targeting the TCR CDR3 was performed with the HTBI primer set. MiXCR was run by TCRdb on the multiplex PCR reads, yielding one entry per CDR3 protein. The table has around 490,000 distinct CDR3 sequences, roughly 21% seen once; the top ten hold approximately 48%. Material: blood. These receptors all stem from a man in his forties with Graves' ophthalmopathy.

This clonotype appeared a few times. The gene calls are TRBV5-1 and TRBJ2-2; 10 bases agree with TRBD2. V dropped 2 bases and J dropped 1; count of bases not matched to a gene: 8. Germline CDR1 and CDR2: SGHRS and YFSETQ. This CDR3 comprises 18 residues. DNA of the CDR3: TGCGCCAGCAGCTTAAGTCCTAGCGGGGGCATGAACACCGGGGAGCTGTTTTTT. Encoded protein: CASSLSPSGGMNTGELFF.

Ten or more counts support this clonotype. CDR3 DNA sequence: TGCGCCAGCAGCTTGTTCCCCCCTAGCGGGAGTTACGAGCAGTACTTC. Translation: CASSLFPPSGSYEQYF. The V and J genes are TRBV5-1 and TRBJ2-7, with 10 bases matching TRBD2. This CDR3 has 16 residues. In germline, CDR1 is SGHRS, CDR2 YFSETQ. With V trimmed by 1 base and J by 4 bases, 8 bases remained unmatched.

Only a few counts were recorded for this clonotype. The chain combines TRBV30 with TRBJ2-6; TRBD2 matches 8 bases. Germline trimming cut 0 bases from V and 4 bases from J; bases unmatched to any gene: 5. The CDR3 length is 16 residues. Looked up from germline, CDR1 is GTSNPN and CDR2 is SVGIG (reference sequence). CDR3 nucleotides: TGTGCCTGGAGTGTACGGGGGGGTAGCGGGGCCAACGTCCTGACTTTC. This sequence encodes CAWSVRGGSGANVLTF.

This clonotype has ten or more counts. The genes are TRBV20-1 and TRBJ1-2, with no clear D. The CDR3 has 10 amino acids. V was trimmed by 5 bases and J by 5 bases, leaving 6 bases between them. CDR1 and CDR2 (germline): DFQATT, SNEGSKA (reference sequence). In DNA form, the CDR3 reads TGCAGTGCTCAGAATTATGGCTACACCTTC. Translated, it gives CSAQNYGYTF.